The rows below give T cell receptor beta chains drawn from one sample of a study of blood T cell repertoires in COVID-19. This table comes from immunoSEQ multiplex PCR, and its TCRdb copy is limited to in-frame clones, with some not included. The table lists under 250,000 clones, approximately 84% of them singletons. The specimen sequenced was peripheral blood. The receptors come from a woman aged 60-75 years with acute or convalescent COVID-19. Each CDR3 is given with its conserved first and last residue. Clone size, where shown, is once, few, many, or a class for clones that have expanded.

size,J,V,CDR3
-,TRBJ1-2,TRBV27,CASSFVPANYGYTF
-,TRBJ1-2,TRBV5-4,CASSFPGGGEYGYTF
-,TRBJ2-7,TRBV5-1,CASSFDSLSSYEQYF
-,TRBJ2-7,TRBV5-1,CASSRDRSSYEQYF
-,TRBJ1-2,TRBV7-2,CASSLETGANYGYTF
few,TRBJ1-1,TRBV7-2,CATGSPDMNTEAFF
-,TRBJ2-7,TRBV30,CAWKIGGSYEQYF
-,TRBJ1-6,TRBV6-2/TRBV6-3,CASSYLQGPGTLHF
once,TRBJ1-2,TRBV7-8,CASSSGTGSTGYTF
-,TRBJ2-3,TRBV5-1,CASSFRPPGGTDTQYF
-,TRBJ1-5,TRBV4-2,CASSQDRYMPQHF
-,TRBJ2-3,TRBV7-2,CASSLLQYTDTQYF
-,TRBJ2-5,TRBV19,CASSIDRGPYQETQYF
-,TRBJ1-3,TRBV5-1,CASSLAGEAGNTIYF
-,TRBJ1-1,TRBV18,CASSPTSLGDSGTEAFF
-,TRBJ2-1,TRBV2,CASTVTSGGALNEQFF
-,TRBJ2-1,TRBV5-1,CASSKIAGTLLNEQFF
few,TRBJ1-1,TRBV3-1/TRBV3-2,CASSQVSRTEAFF
-,TRBJ1-1,TRBV7-2,CASSIDRNTEAFF
-,TRBJ2-7,TRBV2,CASRDRGSYEQYF
-,TRBJ2-1,TRBV30,CAWLPRGRDEQFF
-,TRBJ1-5,TRBV19,CASSITSGNQPQHF
-,TRBJ1-5,TRBV6-5,CASSYNLNQPQHF
-,TRBJ1-1,TRBV28,CASSPPDSFTEAFF
-,TRBJ1-1,TRBV27,CASSPEQAPNTEAFF
-,TRBJ1-2,TRBV28,CASSTGQGDNGYTF
-,TRBJ1-6,TRBV15,CATSALRGQDSPLHF
-,TRBJ1-2,TRBV7-9,CASRPRAGGNYGYTF
-,TRBJ2-1,TRBV5-6,CASSLGGKEPYNEQFF
-,TRBJ2-3,TRBV7-2,CASSPGSPRDTQYF
-,TRBJ1-1,TRBV6-2/TRBV6-3,CASSYSAANREAFF
-,TRBJ1-1,TRBV11-3,CASSSGGMNTEAFF
-,TRBJ2-7,TRBV27,CASSPLGAFSYEQYF
-,TRBJ1-2,TRBV7-2,CASSLATGDYGYTF
few,TRBJ1-3,TRBV18,CASSPAQVDRVGNTIYF
-,TRBJ2-1,TRBV28,CASTLRSYNEQFF
few,TRBJ1-1,TRBV5-1,CASSLEGAVTEAFF
-,TRBJ1-2,TRBV2,CASGSGFGYTF
many,TRBJ1-1,TRBV11-2,CASSLEGKGTEAFF
-,TRBJ1-1,TRBV3-1/TRBV3-2,CASSPPGGKTEAFF
-,TRBJ1-5,TRBV19,CATKQGQANNQPQHF
-,TRBJ2-5,TRBV7-8,CASSLGGAGNQETQYF
-,TRBJ1-2,TRBV19,CASRVGVNYGYTF
once,TRBJ1-2,TRBV7-9,CASSVDRGGGYTF
-,TRBJ2-7,TRBV2,CASSDPGQKSSYEQYF
-,TRBJ1-1,TRBV13,CASSLEGAVAFF
-,TRBJ1-1,TRBV10-3,CAISESGLENTEAFF
-,TRBJ2-7,TRBV28,CASSSWKLAGESEQYF
-,TRBJ2-3,TRBV3-1/TRBV3-2,CASSEGAGGPNTQYF
few,TRBJ1-2,TRBV9,CASSQNHRDTLYGYTF
-,TRBJ1-6,TRBV19,CASNRDSNSPLHF
-,TRBJ1-3,TRBV7-9,CASSAGTAPTIYF
-,TRBJ2-7,TRBV4-3,CASSQGLAGGPPYEQYF
once,TRBJ1-6,TRBV27,CASSLLGQRNSPLHF
-,TRBJ1-2,TRBV5-1,CASSLASWTGLRGGRGYTF
-,TRBJ1-3,TRBV28,CASSSRVVSGNTIYF
-,TRBJ1-6,TRBV3-1/TRBV3-2,CASSQSEGGQSPLHF
-,TRBJ2-7,TRBV7-2,CASSLERGSYEQYF